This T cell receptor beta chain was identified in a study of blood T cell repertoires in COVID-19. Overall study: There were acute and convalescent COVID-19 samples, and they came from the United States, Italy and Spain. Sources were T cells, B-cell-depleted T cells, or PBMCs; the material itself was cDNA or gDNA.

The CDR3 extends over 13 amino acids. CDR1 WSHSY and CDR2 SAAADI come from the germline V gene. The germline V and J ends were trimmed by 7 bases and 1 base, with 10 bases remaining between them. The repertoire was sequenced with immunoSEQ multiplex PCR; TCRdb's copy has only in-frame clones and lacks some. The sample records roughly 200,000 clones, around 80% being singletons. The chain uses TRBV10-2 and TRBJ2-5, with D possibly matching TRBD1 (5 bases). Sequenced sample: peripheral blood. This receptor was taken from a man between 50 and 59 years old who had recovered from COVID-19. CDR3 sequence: CASKMDIQETQYF. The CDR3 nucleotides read TGCGCCAGCAAGATGGACATCCAAGAGACCCAGTACTTC.